A selection of T cell receptor beta chains follows, all from one sample in a study of cytomegalovirus exposure and HLA in healthy donors. Profiling relied on immunoSEQ multiplex PCR, and the TCRdb table lists in-frame clones only, not all of them. In the table there are approximately 67,000 clones, about 70% of which are singletons. Sequenced material: PBMCs. The origin of the receptors is a woman aged 30 to 39 in good health and CMV-seronegative. CDR3s include the opening cysteine and the closing phenylalanine or tryptophan. D genes are given only for firm matches. Rows may omit the clone size; those that give it use once, few, many or a size class.

j_gene | d_gene | abundance | len | v_gene | CDR3aa | CDR3nt
TRBJ2-7 | NA | NA | 14 | TRBV11-2 | CASSSSVNSYEQYF | TGTGCCAGCAGCTCCTCAGTAAACTCCTACGAGCAGTACTTC
TRBJ1-2 | NA | NA | 16 | TRBV5-1 | CASSEQTGLTTYGYTF | TGCGCCAGCAGCGAACAAACGGGACTCACTACCTATGGCTACACCTTC
TRBJ2-1 | TRBD2 | once | 16 | TRBV19 | CASSIVRGVTNNEQFF | TGTGCCAGTAGTATAGTACGGGGGGTTACGAACAATGAGCAGTTCTTC
TRBJ2-1 | NA | NA | 13 | TRBV19 | CASSTQWGDEQFF | TGTGCCAGTAGTACCCAATGGGGGGATGAGCAGTTCTTC
TRBJ2-1 | NA | NA | 16 | TRBV7-9 | CASSAAGFSSYNEQFF | TGTGCCAGCAGCGCGGCGGGGTTCAGCTCCTACAATGAGCAGTTCTTC
TRBJ1-3 | NA | few | 14 | TRBV28 | CASSFGLSGNTIYF | TGTGCCAGCAGTTTTGGCCTCTCTGGAAACACCATATATTTT
TRBJ1-5 | NA | NA | 13 | TRBV10-2 | CASSAGVGQPQHF | TGCGCCAGCAGCGCCGGGGTCGGGCAGCCCCAGCATTTT
TRBJ2-3 | TRBD2 | NA | 15 | TRBV7-3 | CASSDGGGPTDTQYF | TGTGCCAGCAGCGACGGGGGAGGGCCCACAGATACGCAGTATTTT
TRBJ2-5 | NA | NA | 16 | TRBV18 | CASSPPGLTYQETQYF | TGTGCCAGCTCACCACCAGGACTCACGTACCAAGAGACCCAGTACTTC
TRBJ1-1 | TRBD1 | NA | 12 | TRBV7-2 | CASSSSTGEAFF | TGTGCCAGCAGCTCTTCGACAGGGGAAGCTTTCTTT
TRBJ1-4 | TRBD1 | NA | 14 | TRBV7-9 | CASSKGQLNEKLFF | TGTGCCAGCAGCAAGGGACAGCTAAATGAAAAACTGTTTTTT
TRBJ1-3 | NA | few | 14 | TRBV11-3 | CASSSRASGNTIYF | TGTGCCAGCAGCTCCAGGGCCTCTGGAAACACCATATATTTT
TRBJ2-2 | NA | NA | 16 | TRBV7-7 | CASSKSGSSDTGELFF | TGTGCTAGCAGCAAGTCGGGTAGTTCGGACACCGGGGAGCTGTTTTTT
TRBJ1-3 | TRBD1 | NA | 14 | TRBV29-1 | CSVGDSRSGNTIYF | TGCAGCGTGGGGGACAGTAGGTCAGGAAACACCATATATTTT
TRBJ2-5 | TRBD2 | few | 14 | TRBV6-5 | CASSRTSVTETQYF | TGTGCCAGCAGTCGGACTAGCGTGACGGAGACCCAGTACTTC
TRBJ2-3 | NA | NA | 15 | TRBV6-1 | CASSVAATSTDTQYF | TGTGCCAGCAGTGTTGCAGCGACTAGCACAGATACGCAGTATTTT